Each of the 18 T cell receptor beta chains below was sequenced from the same sample in a study of cytomegalovirus exposure and HLA in healthy donors. PCR used 60 Vbeta primers and 13 Jbeta primers. TCRdb's table, derived via immunoSEQ multiplex PCR, lists solely in-frame clones and lacks some. The table lists 110,000 or so clones, more than 65% of them singletons. Sequencing used PBMCs. The origin of the receptors is a man between 25 and 39 years old in good health and CMV-seronegative.

The chain joins TRBV5-8 to TRBJ2-1; possibly TRBD2 for D (6 bases). Trimming stripped 4 bases from V and 6 bases from J, with 17 bases between. Germline V gene data show CDR1 as SGHTS and CDR2 as YDEGEE. The CDR3 consists of 15 residues. CDR3 sequence: CASSPGGWRGNEQFF. CDR3 nucleotides: TGTGCCAGCAGCCCCGGTGGGTGGAGGGGCAATGAGCAGTTCTTC.

This chain links TRBV7-9 with TRBJ2-1; TRBD2 matches at 9 bases. With 3 bases clipped from V and 8 bases from J, the junction kept 11 bases outside the gene matches. The germline V gene has CDR1 SEHNR and CDR2 FQNEAQ (reference sequence). There are 16 residues in the CDR3. CDR3 coding DNA: TGTGCCAGCAGCTTGTCCGGGACTAGCATGTTGGATGAGCAGTTCTTC. Translated, it gives CASSLSGTSMLDEQFF.

This chain links TRBV5-6 with TRBJ1-5, with unresolved D. Trimming removed 4 bases at V and 5 bases at J, with 10 bases between. CDR3 length: 13 residues. Germline V gene sequence: CDR1 SGHDT, CDR2 YYEEEE. As DNA, the CDR3 is TGTGCCAGCAGCCCCCTCGGGGATCAGCCCCAGCATTTT. Protein: CASSPLGDQPQHF.

The chain couples TRBV28 to TRBJ2-7; the D is unclear. The CDR3 totals 12 residues. Germline-derived CDR1 and CDR2 are MDHEN and SYDVKM. Trimming pared 3 bases from V and 3 bases from J, leaving 6 bases between. CDR3 coding DNA: TGTGCCAGCAGTTTGATGAGCTACGAGCAGTACTTC. Protein product: CASSLMSYEQYF.

The chain is built from TRBV15 and TRBJ2-6; D is unresolved. The CDR3 runs to 15 residues. V shed 4 bases and J shed 1 base, with 8 bases lying between them. Germline V gene sequence: CDR1 LNHNV, CDR2 YYDKDF (reference sequence). CDR3 DNA sequence: TGTGCCACCAGCAAATCACAGTCTGGGGCCAACGTCCTGACTTTC. Translated: CATSKSQSGANVLTF.

The chain recombines TRBV5-1 with TRBJ2-1, with 14 positions matching TRBD2. V lost 2 bases to trimming and J lost 10 bases; unmatched junction nucleotides: 8. The CDR3 runs 16 residues. Germline CDR1 SGHRS, CDR2 YFSETQ. The CDR3 sequence is CASSFLGLAGGWEQFF. The DNA of the CDR3 is TGCGCCAGCAGCTTTTTAGGACTAGCGGGAGGTTGGGAGCAGTTCTTC.

The chain carries TRBV27 and TRBJ2-1, with TRBD1 as a possible D gene (6 bases). Germline V gives CDR1 MNHEY, CDR2 SMNVEV (reference sequence). Trimming left V 2 bases short and J 8 bases short, with 19 bases between. The length of the CDR3 is 16 residues. The CDR3 nucleotides are TGTGCCAGCAGTTTAGCAGGGGCTAGGCCAAGCGATGAGCAGTTCTTC. It translates to CASSLAGARPSDEQFF.

V and J are TRBV27 and TRBJ1-6; D perhaps matches TRBD1 (5 bases). The CDR3 totals 14 residues. Germline V gene data show CDR1 as MNHEY and CDR2 as SMNVEV (reference sequence). Trimming cost V 7 bases and J 5 bases, with 12 bases left between them. CDR3 nucleotide sequence: TGTGCCAGCACCCAGGGTTTCGATAATTCACCCCTCCACTTT. Its protein product is CASTQGFDNSPLHF.

The chain joins TRBV6-5 to TRBJ2-7, with TRBD1 matching 9 bases. From germline, CDR1 is MNHEY and CDR2 SVGAGI. V shed 4 bases, J shed 6 bases, and the junction held 10 bases outside the gene matches. The CDR3 contains 15 residues. CDR3 bases: TGTGCCAGCAGTTCCTCTACAGGGGGCAGGGGCGAGCAGTACTTC. Its translation: CASSSSTGGRGEQYF.

This rearrangement joins TRBV5-1 to TRBJ1-5, with no clear D. Germline CDR1 and CDR2: SGHRS and YFSETQ. The CDR3 consists of 14 residues. Trimming cost V 1 base and J 0 bases, with 5 bases left between them. CDR3 amino acids: CASSLFYSNQPQHF. CDR3 coding DNA: TGCGCCAGCAGCTTGTTTTATAGCAATCAGCCCCAGCATTTT.

This sequence joins TRBV19 and TRBJ1-5; TRBD1 agrees at 7 bases. Germline V gene sequence: CDR1 LNHDA, CDR2 SQIVND (reference sequence). V lost 9 bases, J lost 5 bases, and 13 bases stayed unmatched. The CDR3 runs 15 residues. CDR3 DNA sequence: TGTGCCAGCCAAAAATCCCGACAGGGCCATCAGCCCCAGCATTTT. Amino acids: CASQKSRQGHQPQHF.

The chain has TRBV10-3 and TRBJ2-7; TRBD2 agrees at 7 bases. V was pared by 1 base and J by 0 bases, with 3 bases of the junction left unmatched. The CDR3 length is 15 residues. From germline, CDR1 is ENHRY and CDR2 SYGVKD. CDR3: CAISEFSGHSYEQYF. The DNA of the CDR3 is TGTGCCATCAGTGAGTTTAGCGGGCACTCCTACGAGCAGTACTTC.

The genes are TRBV28 and TRBJ1-4, with D tentatively TRBD1 (6 bases). CDR3 size: 15 residues. CDR1 is MDHEN, CDR2 SYDVKM, per germline. V lost 4 bases and J 8 bases, leaving 17 bases between the germline ends. The CDR3 protein is CASSSWDTEREKLFF. Here the CDR3 DNA reads TGTGCCAGCAGTTCCTGGGACACCGAGAGGGAAAAACTGTTTTTT.

The chain is built from TRBV25-1 and TRBJ1-2; no clear D gene. Germline assignment: CDR1 MGHDK and CDR2 SYGVNS. The CDR3 length is 16 residues. V was clipped by 2 bases and J by 0 bases, with 13 bases between them. DNA for the CDR3: TGTGCCAGCAGTGAAGCGGGAACCCTAGCTAACTATGGCTACACCTTC. It translates to CASSEAGTLANYGYTF.

The gene calls are TRBV6-5 and TRBJ2-5, with TRBD2 identical over 7 bases. The end of the DNA is better explained by TRBJ2-7, so the J call may be wrong. This CDR3 has 16 amino acids. The germline CDR1 and CDR2 sequences are MNHEY and SVGAGI. The CDR3 is CASSYSGLLSSYEQYF. CDR3 DNA sequence: TGTGCCAGCAGTTACTCGGGACTACTCAGCTCCTACGAGCAGTACTTC.

The chain employs TRBV4-1 and TRBJ2-5; TRBD1 aligns across 7 bases. V lost 6 bases and J lost 0; bases outside the gene matches: 7. This CDR3 region has 15 residues. Germline V gene sequence: CDR1 MGHRA, CDR2 YSYEKL. The DNA of the CDR3 is TGCGCCAGCAGTCCGGGACAGACAAACCAAGAGACCCAGTACTTC. This gives the protein CASSPGQTNQETQYF.

The rearrangement uses TRBV2 and TRBJ1-1, with TRBD1 matching over 10 bases. The J segment lost 2 bases and the V segment lost 4 bases, leaving 4 bases of the junction unmatched. In germline, CDR1 is SNHLY, CDR2 FYNNEI. The length of the CDR3 is 15 residues. CDR3 sequence (DNA): TGTGCCAGCAGTGGGGACAGGGGCCCTAACACTGAAGCTTTCTTT. It codes for CASSGDRGPNTEAFF. The variable domain in full, with the rest retrieved from reference TRBV2 and TRBJ1-1, is EPEVTQTPSHQVTQMGQEVILRCVPISNHLYFYWYRQILGQKVEFLVSFYNNEISEKSEIFDDQFSVERPDGSNFTLKIRSTKLEDSAMYFCASSGDRGPNTEAFFGQGTRLTVV.

This clone was recorded a few times. The chain employs TRBV4-3 and TRBJ2-7; TRBD2 aligns across 9 bases. V shed 5 bases and J 0 bases; nucleotides not matched to a gene: 8. Germline values: CDR1 LGHNA, CDR2 YSLEER. The CDR3 contains 16 residues. CDR3 sequence: CASSLRSGGASYEQYF. The CDR3 nucleotides are TGCGCCAGCAGCTTACGTAGCGGGGGAGCCTCCTACGAGCAGTACTTC.